These T cell receptor beta chains were read from a single sample in a study of blood T cell repertoires in COVID-19. The method was immunoSEQ multiplex PCR; TCRdb's version includes in-frame clones alone and lacks a portion of them. The profile shows a few hundred thousand clones, more than 85% of them singletons. The sequenced material came from PBMCs or T cells enriched from blood (not recorded which). The receptors were sampled from a woman aged 25 to 39 who had recovered from COVID-19. CDR3s include the opening cysteine and the closing phenylalanine or tryptophan. The D gene is left open where the match is weak. Clone size is stated in some rows and not others, as once, few, many or a class when expanded.

>TRBV11-1|.|TRBJ2-2|.
CASSLTGTNTGELFF
TGTGCCAGCAGCTTAACAGGGACGAACACCGGGGAGCTGTTTTTT
>TRBV18|TRBD1|TRBJ1-4|.
CASSPRSDRSYEKLFF
TGTGCCAGCTCACCACGATCGGACAGGTCCTATGAAAAACTGTTTTTT
>TRBV6-5|TRBD1|TRBJ1-2|.
CASSRQGEEYYGYTF
TGTGCCAGCAGTCGACAGGGGGAGGAGTACTATGGCTACACCTTC
>TRBV5-5|TRBD1|TRBJ1-1|.
CASSLAGQVWTEAFF
TGTGCCAGCAGCTTGGCAGGACAGGTTTGGACTGAAGCTTTCTTT
>TRBV5-5|.|TRBJ2-7|.
CASSGGTYEQYF
TGTGCCAGCAGCGGCGGAACCTACGAGCAGTACTTC
>TRBV19|.|TRBJ1-6|.
CASSGGSSYNSPLHF
TGTGCCAGTAGCGGGGGGAGCTCCTATAATTCACCCCTCCACTTT
>TRBV5-1|.|TRBJ2-2|.
CASSLAWGGGELFF
TGCGCCAGCAGCTTGGCCTGGGGCGGCGGGGAGCTGTTTTTT
>TRBV28|.|TRBJ2-1|.
CASSPRAGSSYNEQFF
TGTGCCAGCAGTCCCCGGGCGGGTAGCTCCTACAATGAGCAGTTCTTC
>TRBV27|TRBD1|TRBJ1-3|.
CASSLSLTGNGNTIYF
TGTGCCAGCAGTTTATCGCTGACAGGGAATGGAAACACCATATATTTT
>TRBV27|.|TRBJ2-2|.
CASRLVGQGGGTGELFF
TGTGCCAGCAGGCTTGTCGGGCAGGGCGGCGGAACCGGGGAGCTGTTTTTT
>TRBV7-6|TRBD2|TRBJ2-3|.
CASSLRLAGGLSTDTQYF
TGTGCCAGCAGCTTAAGGCTAGCGGGGGGCCTAAGCACAGATACGCAGTATTTT
>TRBV4-1|TRBD1|TRBJ2-2|.
CASSQVAFRGRTGELFF
TGCGCCAGCAGCCAAGTGGCTTTCAGGGGGCGGACCGGGGAGCTGTTTTTT
>TRBV2|.|TRBJ1-1|.
CASVLQMNTEAFF
TGTGCCAGCGTTCTTCAGATGAACACTGAAGCTTTCTTT
>TRBV7-9|.|TRBJ1-2|.
CASSLQDLWGYTF
TGTGCCAGCAGCTTACAGGATCTATGGGGCTACACCTTC
>TRBV2|.|TRBJ2-5|.
CASSVGRETQYF
TGTGCCAGCAGCGTGGGGAGGGAGACCCAGTACTTC
>TRBV19|TRBD1|TRBJ1-6|.
CASSIVAGGSPLHF
TGTGCCAGTAGTATAGTGGCAGGGGGGTCACCCCTCCACTTT
>TRBV3-1/TRBV3-2|TRBD2|TRBJ2-5|.
CASSRGLAGDQETQYF
TGTGCCAGCAGCCGGGGACTAGCGGGGGACCAAGAGACCCAGTACTTC
>TRBV19|.|TRBJ2-7|.
CASSPAAGTVEQYF
TGTGCCAGTAGTCCCGCCGCGGGGACAGTTGAGCAGTACTTC
>TRBV27|.|TRBJ1-5|.
CASSLQGSGQPQHF
TGTGCCAGCAGTTTACAGGGCTCGGGTCAGCCCCAGCATTTT
>TRBV4-2|TRBD2|TRBJ2-1|.
CASSQDGSGGPYNEQFF
TGTGCCAGCAGCCAAGATGGGAGCGGGGGACCGTACAATGAGCAGTTCTTC
>TRBV7-9|.|TRBJ1-6|.
CASSSRTPSYNSPLHF
TGTGCCAGCAGCTCCCGGACACCTTCCTATAATTCACCCCTCCACTTT
>TRBV7-2|.|TRBJ1-5|.
CASSSDGVNQPQHF
TGTGCCAGCAGTTCCGACGGAGTCAATCAGCCCCAGCATTTT
>TRBV15|.|TRBJ2-3|.
CATSGRGRGTDTQYF
TGTGCCACCAGCGGCAGGGGGCGGGGGACAGATACGCAGTATTTT
>TRBV5-4|TRBD1|TRBJ2-2|once
CASSSGVTGGHTGELFF
TGTGCCAGCAGCTCGGGGGTAACAGGGGGCCACACCGGGGAGCTGTTTTTT
>TRBV18|TRBD1|TRBJ2-7|.
CASSPTQGQGVSEQYF
TGTGCCAGCTCACCAACCCAGGGACAGGGGGTATCCGAGCAGTACTTC
>TRBV2|TRBD1|TRBJ1-1|.
CASSVQGQGGFGEAFF
TGTGCCAGCAGTGTTCAAGGACAGGGAGGTTTCGGTGAAGCTTTCTTT
>TRBV4-1|.|TRBJ2-7|.
CASSQGIGHLAYEQYF
TGCGCCAGCAGCCAAGGGATAGGACATCTGGCCTACGAGCAGTACTTC
>TRBV3-1/TRBV3-2|.|TRBJ2-3|few
CASSPQGFPDTQYF
TGTGCCAGCAGCCCTCAGGGGTTCCCAGATACGCAGTATTTT
>TRBV19|TRBD1|TRBJ2-1|.
CASSRRQGAADEQFF
TGTGCCAGTAGTCGGAGGCAGGGGGCAGCGGATGAGCAGTTCTTC
>TRBV12-2|.|TRBJ1-5|.
CASRLVGTVANQPQHF
TGTGCAAGTCGCTTAGTTGGGACAGTTGCCAATCAGCCCCAGCATTTT
>TRBV2|.|TRBJ1-5|.
CASSDRVGGQPQHF
TGTGCCAGCAGTGACAGGGTGGGGGGTCAGCCCCAGCATTTT
>TRBV11-1|.|TRBJ1-2|.
CASGPWAGNGYTF
TGTGCCAGCGGGCCCTGGGCAGGGAATGGCTACACCTTC
>TRBV5-1|.|TRBJ1-1|.
CASSGVGRNTEAFF
TGCGCCAGCAGCGGCGTAGGGAGAAACACTGAAGCTTTCTTT
>TRBV7-2|.|TRBJ2-2|.
CASSLVGIGGAGTGELFF
TGTGCCAGCAGCTTAGTGGGTATCGGGGGAGCGGGTACCGGGGAGCTGTTTTTT
>TRBV5-1|TRBD2|TRBJ2-3|.
CASSSGTSGSSSTDTQYF
TGCGCCAGCAGCTCCGGGACTAGCGGGAGCTCCAGCACAGATACGCAGTATTTT
>TRBV12-3/TRBV12-4|.|TRBJ1-6|.
CATGQTNNSPLHF
TGTGCGACCGGGCAGACTAATAATTCACCCCTCCACTTT
>TRBV7-8|TRBD1|TRBJ1-5|.
CASSSQGGSNQPQHF
TGTGCCAGCAGCTCCCAGGGGGGTAGCAATCAGCCCCAGCATTTT
>TRBV12-3/TRBV12-4|.|TRBJ1-2|.
CASSFLNYGYTF
TGTGCCAGCAGTTTCTTAAACTATGGCTACACCTTC
>TRBV28|TRBD2|TRBJ2-1|.
CASSLGTISYNEQFF
TGTGCCAGCAGTTTAGGGACTATTTCCTACAATGAGCAGTTCTTC
>TRBV10-3|.|TRBJ2-5|.
CAISPGRDETQYF
TGTGCCATCAGCCCGGGGAGAGACGAGACCCAGTACTTC
>TRBV11-3|.|TRBJ2-1|.
CASSFYVPLVF
TGTGCCAGCAGTTTCTATGTCCCGCTGGTCTTC
>TRBV15|.|TRBJ1-4|.
CATSTLDPDSFREKLFF
TGTGCCACCAGCACCTTAGATCCCGACAGTTTTCGGGAAAAACTGTTTTTT
>TRBV19|TRBD1|TRBJ1-1|few
CASRYLTGGTEAFF
TGTGCCAGTAGATATCTCACAGGGGGGACTGAAGCTTTCTTT
>TRBV5-4|.|TRBJ2-7|.
CASSLEGQGYEQYF
TGTGCCAGCAGCTTGGAAGGGCAGGGGTACGAGCAGTACTTC
>TRBV5-1|.|TRBJ2-5|once
CASSFEGGAETQYF
TGCGCCAGCAGCTTTGAGGGAGGCGCTGAGACCCAGTACTTC
>TRBV15|TRBD2|TRBJ2-2|.
CATSRDLGLAGGRDTGELFF
TGTGCCACCAGCAGAGACCTGGGGCTAGCGGGAGGGCGGGACACCGGGGAGCTGTTTTTT
>TRBV19|TRBD1|TRBJ1-1|.
CASSLEDRGSGAEAFF
TGTGCCAGTAGCCTAGAGGACAGGGGGAGCGGCGCTGAAGCTTTCTTT
>TRBV6-5|TRBD1|TRBJ2-1|.
CATMTGRTYNEQFF
TGTGCCACCATGACAGGGCGAACTTACAATGAGCAGTTCTTC
>TRBV7-3|TRBD1|TRBJ2-2|.
CASSSGTENTGELFF
TGTGCCAGCAGTTCCGGGACAGAGAACACCGGGGAGCTGTTTTTT
>TRBV12-3/TRBV12-4|.|TRBJ1-1|.
CASSLVPGEAFF
TGTGCCAGCAGTTTAGTCCCCGGGGAAGCTTTCTTT
>TRBV11-2|.|TRBJ2-3|.
CASSARDSYTDTQYF
TGTGCCAGCAGCGCTAGGGACTCTTACACAGATACGCAGTATTTT
>TRBV30|.|TRBJ1-2|.
CAWSVEAGAGYTF
TGTGCCTGGAGTGTAGAGGCAGGGGCTGGCTACACCTTC
>TRBV28|TRBD2|TRBJ2-2|.
CASSWGGTNTGELFF
TGTGCCAGCAGTTGGGGGGGGACCAACACCGGGGAGCTGTTTTTT
>TRBV14|.|TRBJ2-1|.
CASSQDSLFRYESYNEQFF
TGTGCCAGCAGCCAAGATAGTTTATTTCGGTACGAGAGTTACAATGAGCAGTTCTTC
>TRBV7-9|TRBD2|TRBJ2-1|.
CASRAEGGANEQFF
TGTGCCAGCAGGGCGGAGGGAGGGGCCAATGAGCAGTTCTTC
>TRBV28|TRBD1|TRBJ1-2|.
CASTGQANYGYTF
TGTGCCAGCACCGGACAGGCTAACTATGGCTACACCTTC
>TRBV18|TRBD1|TRBJ1-6|.
CASSPGTGDSPLHF
TGTGCCAGCTCACCGGGGACAGGGGATTCACCCCTCCACTTT
>TRBV19|.|TRBJ1-2|once
CASSYRVANYGYTF
TGTGCCAGCTCCTACAGAGTCGCTAACTATGGCTACACCTTC
>TRBV5-6|.|TRBJ2-1|.
CASSLDMGFSYNEQFF
TGTGCCAGCAGCTTGGACATGGGCTTCTCCTACAATGAGCAGTTCTTC
>TRBV10-3|TRBD1|TRBJ2-3|.
CAISPGSRGFSSDTQYF
TGTGCCATCAGCCCCGGTAGCAGGGGGTTTTCATCAGATACGCAGTATTTT